The TCR beta chain under discussion was sequenced for a study of OX40 agonist ivuxolimab in advanced cancers. Broadly, across the study: Ivuxolimab was a fully human IgG2 agonistic monoclonal antibody targeting the costimulatory receptor OX40 (CD134). Intravenous ivuxolimab was administered to patients every 2 weeks at six dose levels: 0.01, 0.1, 0.3, 1.5, 3 and 10 mg/kg. Among the 52 dose-escalation patients, about 19 had hepatocellular carcinoma, approximately 15 melanoma, 9 renal cell carcinoma and 9 head and neck cancer. The dose-escalation cohort was around 84% male with a mean age of around 64 years, ranging from roughly 20 to 85. Patients were allowed to have had prior anti-PD-1, anti-PD-L1 or anti-CTLA-4 therapy, and around 40% of the dose-escalation patients had previously received checkpoint inhibitors. Partial responses occurred in three dose-escalation patients, of whom one had hepatocellular carcinoma and two had cutaneous melanoma. The point of sequencing TCRbeta in the periphery was to test whether ivuxolimab changed TCR sequence diversity and drove clonal T-cell expansion. The paper reports the monotherapy dose-escalation portion (N of about 47 patients) of the phase I ivuxolimab trial.

There are 15 amino acids in the CDR3, from cysteine to phenylalanine inclusive. CDR3 DNA is the only sequence kept; it has 45 bases, read in frame from the first base. Reading the germline V gene gives CDR1 SNHLY and CDR2 FYNNEI. V lost 8 bases and J lost 3 bases, and the count of bases not matched to a germline gene is 6. The trial excluded patients who had a history of autoimmune disease or were on systemic immunosuppression. Peripheral blood for TCR sequencing was collected from all dose cohorts at baseline, on cycle 4 day 1, and on cycle 7 day 1. The samples were drawn from a first-in-human, open-label, multicenter phase I dose-escalation trial of ivuxolimab. Adults with locally advanced or metastatic head and neck squamous cell, hepatocellular, melanoma or renal cell carcinoma were enrolled in the trial. Before TCR sequencing, CD4+ T cells and CD8+ T cells were sorted from peripheral blood as separate populations.

Study-wide conclusions, independent of this receptor: Low levels of normalized T-cell clonal expansion were also seen in some nonresponding patients. At doses from 0.1 to 3.0 mg/kg, clonal expansion was seen in both CD4+ and CD8+ blood T cells between baseline and week 6. After ivuxolimab, more expanded clones were found on average in CD8+ T cells than in CD4+ T cells. The antigen specificity of the clonally expanded peripheral T cells was not determined. Partial responders in the 0.1-3.0 mg/kg groups had among the lowest normalized peripheral clonal expansion, especially among CD8+ T cells.

Comments on this clone: Its antigen is currently not known. One base away there is no much larger clone; base qualities are not given.

To sequence the TCRbeta CDR3 region, genomic DNA was isolated from the sorted cells. The immunoSEQ Assay was used to sequence the TCRbeta CDR3 regions. TCRdb retrieved this table from immuneACCESS and kept in-frame rearrangements only. Not all clones are present; in checked studies, unresolved V genes account for under half, and no reason is known for the remainder. The sample profile shows tens of thousands of clones; roughly 85% of them were found once. 0.88% of the sample lies in the top ten. The chain employs TRBV2 and TRBJ2-2; 10 bases in the middle match TRBD1. The source of this sequence is an adult with an advanced solid tumor such as melanoma, head and neck, liver or kidney cancer. This material consisted of CD4+ or CD8+ T cells sorted from blood, taken in a trial of the OX40 agonist ivuxolimab. The sequenced DNA is TGTGCCAGCCGGGTGGGGACAGGGGACACCGGGGAGCTGTTTTTT. Its protein product is CASRVGTGDTGELFF.